Listed here is a single TCR beta chain. Its antigen is unidentified. These data are taken from a study of identifying expanded T cells in peripheral blood. Only in-frame clones appear in the TCRdb table, and some are missing; sequencing was by immunoSEQ multiplex PCR. The repertoire holds approximately 94,000 clones, with 88% as singletons. Whole-study results and caveats: Across healthy donors, higher total template counts meant significantly greater roughly 2-week count variance.

Per germline, CDR1 LGHNA and CDR2 YSLEER. This CDR3 spans 15 amino acids. V dropped 0 bases and J dropped 6 bases, with 11 bases sitting between them. This chain joins TRBV4-3 and TRBJ2-2; D unclear. The sequence derives from a person aged 18 to 75 in good health. The sequenced material came from blood. Here the CDR3 reads CASSQDVPPAGELFF. CDR3 in DNA: TGCGCCAGCAGCCAAGACGTTCCGCCAGCCGGGGAGCTGTTTTTT.